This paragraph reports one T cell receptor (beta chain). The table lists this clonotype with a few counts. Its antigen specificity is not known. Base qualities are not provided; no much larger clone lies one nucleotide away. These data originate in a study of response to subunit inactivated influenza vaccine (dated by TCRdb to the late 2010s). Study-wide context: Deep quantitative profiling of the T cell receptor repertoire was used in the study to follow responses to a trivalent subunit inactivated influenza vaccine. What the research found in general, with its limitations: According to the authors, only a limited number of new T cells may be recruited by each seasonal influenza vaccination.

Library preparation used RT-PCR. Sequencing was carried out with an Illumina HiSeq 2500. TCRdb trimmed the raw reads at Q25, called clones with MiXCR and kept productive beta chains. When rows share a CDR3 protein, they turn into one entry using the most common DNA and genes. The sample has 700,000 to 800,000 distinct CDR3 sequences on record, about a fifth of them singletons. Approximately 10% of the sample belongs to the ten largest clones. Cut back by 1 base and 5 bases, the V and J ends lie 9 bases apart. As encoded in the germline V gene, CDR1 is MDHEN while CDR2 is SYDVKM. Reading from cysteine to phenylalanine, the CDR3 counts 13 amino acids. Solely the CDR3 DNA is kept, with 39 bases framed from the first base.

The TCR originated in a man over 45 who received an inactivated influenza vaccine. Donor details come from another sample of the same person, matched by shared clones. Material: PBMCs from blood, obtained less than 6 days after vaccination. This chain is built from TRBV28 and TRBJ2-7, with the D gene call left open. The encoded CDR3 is CASSLSLGHEQYF. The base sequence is TGTGCCAGCAGTTTATCCCTGGGCCACGAGCAGTACTTC.